This T cell receptor (beta chain) was profiled in a study of cytomegalovirus exposure and HLA in healthy donors. With respect to this clone: Its antigen is currently unknown.

The length of the CDR3 is 14 residues. J gave up 4 bases and V 4 bases, and 6 bases lay outside the gene matches. Germline V gene lookup returns CDR1 MGHRA and CDR2 YSYEKL. The study's findings and limits: In a later analysis, a missense DCLRE1C variant was linked to TCR beta V- and J-gene trimming.

PCR used 60 Vbeta primers and 13 Jbeta primers. Libraries were prepared by immunoSEQ multiplex PCR; TCRdb keeps only in-frame clonotypes and omits some of them. The data show 100,000 to 150,000 clones, with 82% seen just once and 1.5% held by the top ten. This sequence originates from a woman aged 18-29 years in good health and CMV-seronegative. V and J are TRBV4-1 and TRBJ2-7; 8 bases are a match to TRBD1. Sequencing input: PBMCs. For the CDR3, the DNA is TGCGCCAGCAGCCTTGGACAGGGTTTGTACGAGCAGTACTTC. Translating gives CASSLGQGLYEQYF.